This TCR beta chain was sequenced in a study of identifying expanded T cells in peripheral blood. Study observations and caveats: Over around two and four weeks, about 15 and 19 clones changed, versus around 1.2 between replicates. Variance in clone template counts between roughly two-week samples significantly increased with total template count across all healthy donors.

Healthy donors had no documented immune events, such as infections, while sampled. Sequencing used immunoSEQ multiplex PCR; TCRdb keeps in-frame clones, though not all of them. The profile shows some 91,000 clones, approximately 90% of them singletons. A remark on this clone: The antigen is not known.

The sample was blood. The receptor comes from a person aged 18 to 70 in good health.

The CDR3 nucleotides read TGCGCCAGCAGCCTTCGACAGGGGACAGATACGCAGTATTTT. This encodes CASSLRQGTDTQYF. The V call is TRBV5-1, the J call TRBJ2-3; 8 positions match TRBD1. The V segment lost 4 bases and the J segment 3 bases; nucleotides outside the gene matches: 4. The germline CDR1 and CDR2 sequences are SGHRS and YFSETQ. This CDR3 comprises 14 residues. The full variable domain, rest sourced from reference TRBV5-1 and TRBJ2-3, is KAGVTQTPRYLIKTRGQQVTLSCSPISGHRSVSWYQQTPGQGLQFLFEYFSETQRNKGNFPGRFSGRQFSNSRSEMNVSTLELGDSALYLCASSLRQGTDTQYFGPGTRLTVL.